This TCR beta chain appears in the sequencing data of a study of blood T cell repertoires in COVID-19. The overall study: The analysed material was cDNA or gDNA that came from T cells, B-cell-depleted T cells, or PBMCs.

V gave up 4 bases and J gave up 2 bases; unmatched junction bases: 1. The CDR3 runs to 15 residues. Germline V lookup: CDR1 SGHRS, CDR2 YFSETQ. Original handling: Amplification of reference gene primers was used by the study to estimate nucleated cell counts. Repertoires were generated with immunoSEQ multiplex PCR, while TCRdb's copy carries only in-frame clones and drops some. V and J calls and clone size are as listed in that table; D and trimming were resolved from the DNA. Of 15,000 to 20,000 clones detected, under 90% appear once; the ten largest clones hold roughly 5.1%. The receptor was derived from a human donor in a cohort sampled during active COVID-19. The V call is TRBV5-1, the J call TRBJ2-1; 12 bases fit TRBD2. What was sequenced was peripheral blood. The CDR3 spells CASSRTSGTYNEQFF. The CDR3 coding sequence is TGCGCCAGCAGCCGGACTAGCGGGACCTACAATGAGCAGTTCTTC.